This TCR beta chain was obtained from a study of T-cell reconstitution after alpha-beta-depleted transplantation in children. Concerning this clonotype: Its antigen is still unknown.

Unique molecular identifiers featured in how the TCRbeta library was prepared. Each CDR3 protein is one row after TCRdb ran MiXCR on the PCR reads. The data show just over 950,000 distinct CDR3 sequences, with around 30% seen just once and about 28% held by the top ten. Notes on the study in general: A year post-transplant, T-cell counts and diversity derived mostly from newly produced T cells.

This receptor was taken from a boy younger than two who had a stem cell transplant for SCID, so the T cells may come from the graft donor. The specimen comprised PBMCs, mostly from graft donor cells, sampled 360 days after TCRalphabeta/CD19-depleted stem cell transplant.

CDR3 sequence (DNA): TGTGCCAGCAGTTTACCGGGCAGCTCAAATCAGCCCCAGCATTTT. This gives the protein CASSLPGSSNQPQHF. V usage is TRBV12-3 or TRBV12-4 and J usage is TRBJ1-5, with unresolved D. CDR3 length equals 15 residues. Trimming removed 2 bases at V and 4 bases at J, with 12 bases between.